The next 18 T cell receptor beta chains were all read from a single sample in a study of CD8 T cells in Susac syndrome. Reverse transcription used about 0.5 to 1 ug RNA and random hexamers. TCRdb passed the immunoSEQ multiplex PCR reads through MiXCR, listing each CDR3 protein once. Of some 120,000 distinct CDR3 sequences in the sample, more than 90% were seen once. Sequencing was done on a sample of CD4+ T cells from PBMCs. The receptors originated from a human donor in good health.

V is TRBV7-9 and J is TRBJ2-7, with D unresolved. Between the trimmed V and J ends, which lost 3 bases and 6 bases, there was a span of 15 bases. The germline CDR1 and CDR2 sequences are SEHNR and FQNEAQ (reference sequence). The CDR3 contains 14 residues. DNA for the CDR3: TGTGCCAGCAGCTTGGCCTCTCATGTCGTCGAGCAGTACTTC. Translation: CASSLASHVVEQYF.

The chain recombines TRBV19 with TRBJ1-1; possibly TRBD1 for D (6 bases). With 10 bases removed from V and 8 bases from J, the gap between germline ends came to 20 bases. Per germline, CDR1 LNHDA and CDR2 SQIVND (reference sequence). CDR3 length: 13 amino acids. Here the CDR3 reads CATGGGGGGEAFF. The CDR3 DNA reads TGTGCCACCGGAGGTGGGGGGGGCGGGGAAGCTTTCTTT.

This clonotype was seen just once. V usage is TRBV29-1 and J usage is TRBJ2-1; D remains unclear. V was pared by 4 bases and J by 5 bases, with 6 bases between. Germline assignment: CDR1 SQVTM and CDR2 ANQGSEA. CDR3 length equals 11 residues. CDR3 in amino acids: CSVVRDNEQFF. CDR3 nucleotides: TGCAGCGTTGTCCGGGACAATGAGCAGTTCTTC.

This chain joins TRBV5-4 and TRBJ2-2; 11 bases are a match to TRBD2. V lost 4 bases to trimming and J lost 6 bases; unmatched junction nucleotides: 8. CDR3 size: 16 residues. In germline, CDR1 is SGHNT, CDR2 YYREEE (reference sequence). The CDR3 nucleotides read TGTGCCAGCAGCGACCAGACTAGCGGGACTGCCGGGGAGCTGTTTTTT. It encodes CASSDQTSGTAGELFF.

The chain carries TRBV2 and TRBJ2-7, with 7 bases identical to TRBD2. In germline, CDR1 is SNHLY, CDR2 FYNNEI. This CDR3 has 16 residues. Germline trimming cut 3 bases from V and 0 bases from J; bases unmatched to any gene: 8. The CDR3 bases are TGTGCCAGCAGTGATACACTAGCGTACCGCTCCTACGAGCAGTACTTC. Protein: CASSDTLAYRSYEQYF.

This chain links TRBV5-1 with TRBJ2-6; 7 bases are a match to TRBD1. After removal of 5 bases from V and 2 bases from J, the junction contained 7 bases not matched to a gene. Germline V gene sequence: CDR1 SGHRS, CDR2 YFSETQ. The CDR3 sequence is 16 residues long. In nucleotides, the CDR3 is TGCGCCAGCAGGGCCGGGACAGTTACTGGGGCCAACGTCCTGACTTTC. Translation: CASRAGTVTGANVLTF.

The chain is built from TRBV11-1 and TRBJ1-1; D gene ambiguous. The CDR3 has 13 amino acids. Germline V lookup: CDR1 SGHAT, CDR2 FQDESV (reference sequence). Trimming pared 5 bases from V and 8 bases from J, leaving 15 bases between. For the CDR3, the DNA is TGTGCCAGCAGCAATGAGGAGGGTACCGAAGCTTTCTTT. Translated, it gives CASSNEEGTEAFF. Full variable domain (outside the CDR3, taken from reference TRBV11-1 and TRBJ1-1): EAEVAQSPRYKITEKSQAVAFWCDPISGHATLYWYRQILGQGPELLVQFQDESVVDDSQLPKDRFSAERLKGVDSTLKIQPAELGDSAMYLCASSNEEGTEAFFGQGTRLTVV.

This chain uses TRBV9 with TRBJ2-2, with D perhaps matching TRBD1 (5 bases). Germline lookup yields CDR1 SGDLS and CDR2 YYNGEE. This CDR3 region has 14 residues. The ends were cut back, 2 bases at V and 6 bases at J, with 11 bases in the middle. The CDR3 DNA reads TGTGCCAGCAGCGTCATTGGGGCGTCCGGGGAGCTGTTTTTT. Translation: CASSVIGASGELFF.

The chain is built from TRBV9 and TRBJ2-1; 8 nucleotides match TRBD1. Germline loops: CDR1 SGDLS, CDR2 YYNGEE. V shed 6 bases, J shed 8 bases, and the junction held 7 bases outside the gene matches. The length of the CDR3 is 13 residues. The CDR3 DNA sequence: TGTGCCAGCACCCAGGGGGCCATCGATGAGCAGTTCTTC. Its translation: CASTQGAIDEQFF. Combining the CDR3 with reference TRBV9 and TRBJ2-1 gives the whole variable domain DSGVTQTPKHLITATGQRVTLRCSPRSGDLSVYWYQQSLDQGLQFLIQYYNGEERAKGNILERFSAQQFPDLHSELNLSSLELGDSALYFCASTQGAIDEQFFGPGTRLTVL.

The chain combines TRBV7-9 with TRBJ2-3; possibly TRBD2 for D (6 bases). V lost 3 bases and J lost 0, with 10 bases in between. The CDR3 contains 15 residues. Germline V gene data show CDR1 as SEHNR and CDR2 as FQNEAQ (reference sequence). CDR3 loop: CASSFSGVSTDTQYF. The CDR3 bases are TGTGCCAGCAGCTTCTCGGGGGTTAGCACAGATACGCAGTATTTT.

This clonotype was recorded once. This chain links TRBV20-1 with TRBJ2-7; 8 bases align to TRBD2. Germline assignment: CDR1 DFQATT and CDR2 SNEGSKA (reference sequence). This CDR3 region has 15 residues. V gave up 5 bases and J gave up 4 bases; unmatched junction bases: 13. CDR3 in amino acids: CSAGAGAGGVYEQYF. CDR3 nucleotides: TGCAGTGCTGGGGCCGGGGCGGGAGGTGTGTACGAGCAGTACTTC.

This chain connects TRBV19 to TRBJ2-5; D possibly corresponds to TRBD1 (5 bases). The ends were cut back, 3 bases at V and 2 bases at J, with 7 bases in the middle. The CDR3 runs to 13 residues. Germline-derived CDR1 and CDR2 are LNHDA and SQIVND (reference sequence). The chain's CDR3 is CASSMNRQETQYF. The CDR3 coding sequence is TGTGCCAGTAGTATGAACAGGCAAGAGACCCAGTACTTC.

V usage is TRBV7-2 and J usage is TRBJ2-5, with D hard to call. Between the trimmed V and J ends, which lost 1 base and 1 base, there was a span of 7 bases. Germline lookup yields CDR1 SGHTA and CDR2 FQGNSA. This CDR3 comprises 14 residues. DNA for the CDR3: TGTGCCAGCAGCTTAGAGTACAGCCAAGAGACCCAGTACTTC. Its protein product is CASSLEYSQETQYF.

This chain connects TRBV10-3 to TRBJ2-5; TRBD1 aligns across 10 bases. Germline V gene sequence: CDR1 ENHRY, CDR2 SYGVKD. V gave up 10 bases and J gave up 1 base; unmatched junction bases: 6. The CDR3 contains 14 residues. The CDR3 region is CATRTGGFQETQYF. Here the CDR3 DNA reads TGTGCCACACGGACAGGGGGTTTCCAAGAGACCCAGTACTTC.

The V gene is TRBV30, the J gene TRBJ2-5; 11 bases line up with TRBD2. Germline assignment: CDR1 GTSNPN and CDR2 SVGIG (reference sequence). The CDR3 has 13 residues. With V trimmed by 7 bases and J by 5 bases, 6 bases remained unmatched. CDR3 coding DNA: TGTGCCTTCCGACTAGCGGGAAGGGAGACCCAGTACTTC. Amino acids: CAFRLAGRETQYF.

The chain is built from TRBV29-1 and TRBJ2-7; D may be TRBD1 (8 bases). There are 16 residues in the CDR3. V lost 3 bases, J lost 2 bases, and 20 bases lay in between. Germline V gives CDR1 SQVTM, CDR2 ANQGSEA. The CDR3 loop reads CSVEGRVQGATYEQYF. In nucleotides, the CDR3 is TGCAGCGTTGAGGGGAGGGTTCAGGGGGCTACCTACGAGCAGTACTTC.

This chain links TRBV20-1 with TRBJ2-1; D not certain. The V and J ends lost 2 bases and 5 bases respectively, with 16 bases between them. Germline lookup yields CDR1 DFQATT and CDR2 SNEGSKA (reference sequence). The CDR3 is 15 amino acids. CDR3 sequence: CSARMGSNLDNEQFF. DNA of the CDR3: TGCAGTGCTAGAATGGGATCAAATCTCGACAATGAGCAGTTCTTC.

The CDR3 loop reads CASSNRLAESTDTQYF. The CDR3 DNA follows: TGTGCCAGCAGCAATCGACTAGCGGAAAGCACAGATACGCAGTATTTT. The chain combines TRBV5-4 with TRBJ2-3, with 9 bases lining up with TRBD2. Unmatched junction bases numbered 6, after V lost 4 bases and J lost 0 bases. Germline V gives CDR1 SGHNT, CDR2 YYREEE (reference sequence). The CDR3 length is 16 residues.